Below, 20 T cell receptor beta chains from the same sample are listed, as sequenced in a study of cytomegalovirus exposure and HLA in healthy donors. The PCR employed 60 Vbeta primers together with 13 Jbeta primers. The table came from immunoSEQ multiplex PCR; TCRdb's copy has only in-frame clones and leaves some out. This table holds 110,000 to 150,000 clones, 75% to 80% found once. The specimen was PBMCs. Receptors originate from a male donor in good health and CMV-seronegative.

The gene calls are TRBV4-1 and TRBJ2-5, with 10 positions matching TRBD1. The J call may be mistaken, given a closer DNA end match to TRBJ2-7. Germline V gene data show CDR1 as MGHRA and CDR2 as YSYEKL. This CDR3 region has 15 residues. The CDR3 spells CASSQAGTGVYEQYF. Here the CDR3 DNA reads TGCGCCAGCAGCCAGGCCGGGACAGGGGTTTACGAGCAGTACTTC.

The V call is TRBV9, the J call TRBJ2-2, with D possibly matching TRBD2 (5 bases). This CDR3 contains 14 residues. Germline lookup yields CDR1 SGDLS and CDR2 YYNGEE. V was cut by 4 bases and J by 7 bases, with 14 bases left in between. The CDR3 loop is CASSYSYRGGELFF. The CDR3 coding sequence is TGTGCCAGCAGCTACTCGTACCGGGGCGGGGAGCTGTTTTTT.

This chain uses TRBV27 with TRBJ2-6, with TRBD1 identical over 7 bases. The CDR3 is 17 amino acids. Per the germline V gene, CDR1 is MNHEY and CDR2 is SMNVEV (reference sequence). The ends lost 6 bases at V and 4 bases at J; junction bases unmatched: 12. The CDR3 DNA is TGTGCCAGCAGCCCGAAGGGGGCCCTGATCGGGGCCAACGTCCTGACTTTC. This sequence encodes CASSPKGALIGANVLTF.

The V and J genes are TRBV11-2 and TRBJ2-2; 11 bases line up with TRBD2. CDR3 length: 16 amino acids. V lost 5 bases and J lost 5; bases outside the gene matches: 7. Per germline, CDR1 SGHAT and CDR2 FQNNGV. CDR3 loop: CASSPFTSGSTGELFF. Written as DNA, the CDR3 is TGTGCCAGCAGCCCCTTTACTAGCGGGAGTACCGGGGAGCTGTTTTTT.

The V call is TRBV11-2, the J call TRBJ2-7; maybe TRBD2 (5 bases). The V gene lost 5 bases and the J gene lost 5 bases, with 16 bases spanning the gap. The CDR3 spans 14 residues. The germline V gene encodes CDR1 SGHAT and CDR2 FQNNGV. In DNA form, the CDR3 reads TGTGCCAGCAGCCTAGGCATCTCGGGGAACGAGCAGTACTTC. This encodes CASSLGISGNEQYF. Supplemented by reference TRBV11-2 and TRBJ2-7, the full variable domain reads EAGVAQSPRYKIIEKRQSVAFWCNPISGHATLYWYQQILGQGPKLLIQFQNNGVVDDSQLPKDRFSAERLKGVDSTLKIQPAKLEDSAVYLCASSLGISGNEQYFGPGTRLTVT.

The CDR3 coding sequence is TGCGCCAGCAGCGACGGGACTTTTAATTCACCCCTCCACTTT. Translating it yields CASSDGTFNSPLHF. The chain employs TRBV10-2 and TRBJ1-6; D might be TRBD1 (5 bases). The CDR3 has 14 residues. Per germline, CDR1 WSHSY and CDR2 SAAADI. Trimming cost V 6 bases and J 6 bases, with 12 bases left between them.

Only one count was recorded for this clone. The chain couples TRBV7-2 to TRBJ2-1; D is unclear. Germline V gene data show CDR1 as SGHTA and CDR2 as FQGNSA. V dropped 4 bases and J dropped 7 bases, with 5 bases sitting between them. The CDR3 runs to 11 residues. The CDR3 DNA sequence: TGTGCCAGCAGCTCACTTAATGAGCAGTTCTTC. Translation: CASSSLNEQFF.

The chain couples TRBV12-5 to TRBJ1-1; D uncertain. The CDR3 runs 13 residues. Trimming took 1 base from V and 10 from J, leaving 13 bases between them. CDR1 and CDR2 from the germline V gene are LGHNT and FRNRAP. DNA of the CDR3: TGTGCTAGTGGTTTGGGGGCCGGAGGAGGAGCTTTCTTT. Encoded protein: CASGLGAGGGAFF.

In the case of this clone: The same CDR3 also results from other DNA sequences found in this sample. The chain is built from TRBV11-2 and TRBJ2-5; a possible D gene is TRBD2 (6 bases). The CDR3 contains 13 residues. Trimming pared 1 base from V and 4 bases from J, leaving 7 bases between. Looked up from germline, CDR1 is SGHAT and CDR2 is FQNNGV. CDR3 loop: CASSLAGGETQYF. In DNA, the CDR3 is TGTGCCAGCAGCTTAGCCGGGGGAGAGACCCAGTACTTC.

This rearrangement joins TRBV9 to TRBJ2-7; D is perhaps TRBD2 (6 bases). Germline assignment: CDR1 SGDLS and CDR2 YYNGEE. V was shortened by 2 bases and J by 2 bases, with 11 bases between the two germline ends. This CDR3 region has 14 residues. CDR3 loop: CASSVRDSAYEQYF. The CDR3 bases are TGTGCCAGCAGCGTCCGGGACTCAGCCTACGAGCAGTACTTC.

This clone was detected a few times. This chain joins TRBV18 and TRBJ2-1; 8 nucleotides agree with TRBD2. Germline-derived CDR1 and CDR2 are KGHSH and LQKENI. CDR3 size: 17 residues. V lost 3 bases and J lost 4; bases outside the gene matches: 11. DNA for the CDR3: TGTGCCAGCTCACCTACGTCGTTAGCGGGAAAATACAATGAGCAGTTCTTC. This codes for CASSPTSLAGKYNEQFF.

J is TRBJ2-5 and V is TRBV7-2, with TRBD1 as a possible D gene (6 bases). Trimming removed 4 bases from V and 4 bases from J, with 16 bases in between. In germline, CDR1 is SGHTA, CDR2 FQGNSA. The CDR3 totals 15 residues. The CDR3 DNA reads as TGTGCCAGCAGCTCCCGACAGGTTGGGAGAGAGACCCAGTACTTC. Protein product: CASSSRQVGRETQYF. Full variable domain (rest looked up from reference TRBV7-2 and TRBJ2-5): GAGVSQSPSNKVTEKGKDVELRCDPISGHTALYWYRQSLGQGLEFLIYFQGNSAPDKSGLPSDRFSAERTGGSVSTLTIQRTQQEDSAVYLCASSSRQVGRETQYFGPGTRLLVL.

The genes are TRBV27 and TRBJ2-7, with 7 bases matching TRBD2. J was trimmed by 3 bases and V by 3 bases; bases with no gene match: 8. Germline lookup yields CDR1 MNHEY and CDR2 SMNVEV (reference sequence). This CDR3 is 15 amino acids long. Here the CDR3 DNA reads TGTGCCAGCAGTTTTACCACGGGGAGGGACTACGAGCAGTACTTC. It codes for CASSFTTGRDYEQYF.

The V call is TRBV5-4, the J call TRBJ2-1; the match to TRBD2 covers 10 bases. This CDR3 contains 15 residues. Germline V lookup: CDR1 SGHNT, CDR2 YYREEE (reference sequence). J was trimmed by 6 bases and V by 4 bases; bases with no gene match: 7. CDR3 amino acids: CASSLRASGGNEQFF. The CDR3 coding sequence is TGTGCCAGCAGCCTGCGGGCTAGCGGGGGCAATGAGCAGTTCTTC. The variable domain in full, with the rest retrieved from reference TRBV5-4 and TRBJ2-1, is ETGVTQSPTHLIKTRGQQVTLRCSSQSGHNTVSWYQQALGQGPQFIFQYYREEENGRGNFPPRFSGLQFPNYSSELNVNALELDDSALYLCASSLRASGGNEQFFGPGTRLTVL.

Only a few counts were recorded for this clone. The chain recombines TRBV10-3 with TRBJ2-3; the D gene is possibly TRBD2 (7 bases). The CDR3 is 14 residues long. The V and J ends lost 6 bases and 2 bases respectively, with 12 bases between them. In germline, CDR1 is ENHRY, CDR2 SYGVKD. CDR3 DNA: TGTGCCATCAGCGAGGGGGGGGACACAGATACGCAGTATTTT. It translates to CAISEGGDTDTQYF.

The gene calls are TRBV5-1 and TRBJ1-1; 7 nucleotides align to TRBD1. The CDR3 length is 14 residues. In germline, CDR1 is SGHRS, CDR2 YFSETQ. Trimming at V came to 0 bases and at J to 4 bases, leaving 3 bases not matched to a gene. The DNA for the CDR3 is TGCGCCAGCAGCTTGGCCCCAGGGGGCACTGAAGCTTTCTTT. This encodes CASSLAPGGTEAFF.

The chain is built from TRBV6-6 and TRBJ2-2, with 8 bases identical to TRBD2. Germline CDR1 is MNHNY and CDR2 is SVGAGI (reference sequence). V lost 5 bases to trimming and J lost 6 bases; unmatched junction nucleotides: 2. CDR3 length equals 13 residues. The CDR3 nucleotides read TGTGCCAGCAGTGACGGGAGGGCCGGGGAGCTGTTTTTT. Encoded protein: CASSDGRAGELFF.

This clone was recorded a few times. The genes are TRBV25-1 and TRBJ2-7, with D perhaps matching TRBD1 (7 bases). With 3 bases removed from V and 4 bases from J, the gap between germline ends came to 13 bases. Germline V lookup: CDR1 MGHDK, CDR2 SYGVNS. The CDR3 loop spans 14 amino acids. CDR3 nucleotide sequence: TGTGCCAGCAGTGAGACCAGGGGGGAATACGAGCAGTACTTC. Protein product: CASSETRGEYEQYF.

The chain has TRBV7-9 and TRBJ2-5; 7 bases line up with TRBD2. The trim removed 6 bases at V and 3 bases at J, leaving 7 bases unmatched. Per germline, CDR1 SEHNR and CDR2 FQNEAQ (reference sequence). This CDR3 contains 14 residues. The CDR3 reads CASSPSTSEETQYF. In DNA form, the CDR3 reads TGTGCCAGCAGTCCTAGCACTAGCGAAGAGACCCAGTACTTC.

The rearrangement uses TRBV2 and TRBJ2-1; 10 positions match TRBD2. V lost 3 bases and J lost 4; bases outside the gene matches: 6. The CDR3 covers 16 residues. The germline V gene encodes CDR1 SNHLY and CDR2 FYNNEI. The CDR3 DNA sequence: TGTGCCAGCAGTGACGTAGCGGGGGGTCGATACAATGAGCAGTTCTTC. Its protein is CASSDVAGGRYNEQFF. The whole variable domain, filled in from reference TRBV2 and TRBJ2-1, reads EPEVTQTPSHQVTQMGQEVILRCVPISNHLYFYWYRQILGQKVEFLVSFYNNEISEKSEIFDDQFSVERPDGSNFTLKIRSTKLEDSAMYFCASSDVAGGRYNEQFFGPGTRLTVL.